This T cell receptor (beta chain) was sequenced for a study of shared clonotypes between healthy human individuals. Original handling: Junction-only immunoSEQ data arrived without quality scores, meaning filtering differed. Data came from immunoSEQ multiplex PCR; TCRdb stores just in-frame clones and leaves some out. That table supplies the V and J calls and clone size; D and trimming were determined from the DNA. Among approximately 110,000 clones listed, around 71% were seen once. Sequencing used memory CD8+ T cells sorted from blood. Subset defined: CD45RO+ cells pooled with CCR7-negative TemRA cells. The TCR was taken from a woman aged 25-40 years in good health.

CDR3 in amino acids: CATSRDTRAPNEQYF. Here the CDR3 DNA reads TGTGCCACCAGCAGAGATACGAGGGCACCTAACGAGCAGTACTTC. The chain recombines TRBV15 with TRBJ2-7, with D possibly matching TRBD2 (5 bases). This CDR3 has 15 amino acids. V lost 0 bases, J lost 5 bases, and 14 bases lay in between. The V gene's germline CDR1 is LNHNV and CDR2 YYDKDF (reference sequence).